The rows below give T cell receptor beta chains drawn from one sample of a study of patients and donors after allogeneic stem cell transplantation. MiXCR, applied by TCRdb to the RT-PCR reads, yields one record per CDR3 protein. The sample has about a million distinct CDR3 sequences, under 20% seen once; the top ten hold roughly 6.4%. The sequencing sample was made of blood, either unsorted or a sorted T cell fraction (not recorded which). All receptors come from a human donor who was either an allogeneic HSCT recipient or a stem cell or donor lymphocyte infusion donor (not recorded which). It is not recorded whose cells these are; they may come from a transplant donor. CDR3s include the opening cysteine and the closing phenylalanine or tryptophan. D genes are given only for firm matches. Expanded clones are given a class, and other clones once, few, many or no size at all.

V: TRBV12-3/TRBV12-4; size: many; D: TRBD1; J: TRBJ1-1; CDR3: CASSPTTGGKSEAFF; DNA: TGTGCCAGCAGTCCCACGACAGGGGGCAAGTCAGAAGCTTTCTTT
V: TRBV20-1; size: few; D: -; J: TRBJ1-1; CDR3: CSARSRGEVSEAFF; DNA: TGCAGTGCTAGGAGCAGGGGCGAAGTATCTGAAGCTTTCTTT
V: TRBV12-3/TRBV12-4; size: many; D: TRBD1; J: TRBJ1-1; CDR3: CASSLDRAAEAFF; DNA: TGTGCCAGCAGTCTCGACAGGGCAGCTGAAGCTTTCTTT
V: TRBV7-3; size: -; D: TRBD2; J: TRBJ2-1; CDR3: CASSPRLAGEDEQFF; DNA: TGTGCCAGCAGCCCGCGACTAGCGGGAGAGGATGAGCAGTTCTTC
V: TRBV6-1; size: -; D: -; J: TRBJ1-5; CDR3: CASSENMGRVNQPQHF; DNA: TGTGCCAGCAGTGAAAATATGGGAAGGGTTAATCAGCCCCAGCATTTT
V: TRBV5-6; size: -; D: TRBD1; J: TRBJ2-1; CDR3: CASSPGDRGINEQFF; DNA: TGTGCCAGCAGCCCCGGGGACAGGGGCATCAATGAGCAGTTCTTC
V: TRBV5-6; size: few; D: -; J: TRBJ2-1; CDR3: CASLKIGAEDYNEQFF; DNA: TGTGCCAGCCTTAAGATAGGGGCAGAGGATTACAATGAGCAGTTCTTC
V: TRBV6-1; size: -; D: TRBD2; J: TRBJ2-3; CDR3: CASSSLGLAGPDTQYF; DNA: TGTGCCAGCAGTAGCCTGGGACTAGCGGGGCCAGATACGCAGTATTTT
V: TRBV7-9; size: many; D: -; J: TRBJ1-2; CDR3: CASSLASRAAYGYTF; DNA: TGTGCCAGCAGCTTAGCTTCCAGGGCTGCCTATGGCTACACCTTC
V: TRBV5-1; size: few; D: -; J: TRBJ1-1; CDR3: CASSLGSGRRNTEAFF; DNA: TGCGCCAGCAGCTTGGGGTCAGGACGGCGGAACACTGAAGCTTTCTTT
V: TRBV29-1; size: -; D: -; J: TRBJ2-7; CDR3: CSVEPPYEQYF; DNA: TGCAGCGTTGAACCGCCTTACGAGCAGTACTTC